Listed here are 25 T cell receptor beta chains from one sample, sequenced in a study of OX40 agonist ivuxolimab in advanced cancers. Generated by immunoSEQ multiplex PCR, the TCRdb table keeps only in-frame clones and is missing some. The repertoire holds about 130,000 clones, with 85% to 95% as singletons. Sequenced material: CD4+ or CD8+ T cells sorted from blood, taken in a trial of the OX40 agonist ivuxolimab. The receptors stem from an adult with an advanced solid tumor such as melanoma, head and neck, liver or kidney cancer.

The chain links TRBV7-2 to TRBJ2-3; 7 bases map to TRBD2. The CDR3 totals 15 residues. Germline assignment: CDR1 SGHTA and CDR2 FQGNSA. Trimming removed 5 bases from V and 8 bases from J; junction bases left unmatched: 13. CDR3 in DNA: TGTGCCAGCAGCCCCAGGACTAGAGCTCTTCGTACGCAGTATTTT. Protein: CASSPRTRALRTQYF.

The CDR3: CASSLEAGMANSPLHF. Written as DNA, the CDR3 is TGTGCCAGCAGCTTAGAGGCGGGGATGGCCAATTCACCCCTCCACTTT. This sequence joins TRBV7-9 and TRBJ1-6, with D unresolved. The CDR3 sequence is 16 residues long. Germline CDR1 reads SEHNR; CDR2 reads FQNEAQ (reference sequence). The ends were cut back, 1 base at V and 7 bases at J, with 14 bases in the middle.

This chain uses TRBV9 with TRBJ2-2; D is perhaps TRBD2 (6 bases). The CDR3 is 16 amino acids. Trimming shortened V by 3 bases and J by 6 bases, and 18 bases separated the two germline ends. Germline CDR1 and CDR2: SGDLS and YYNGEE. This CDR3 reads CASSATGTFSAGELFF. CDR3 DNA: TGTGCCAGCAGCGCGACCGGGACTTTCAGCGCCGGGGAGCTGTTTTTT.

The chain employs TRBV7-9 and TRBJ2-5, with 9 bases matching TRBD1. Germline V gene lookup returns CDR1 SEHNR and CDR2 FQNEAQ (reference sequence). V gave up 1 base and J gave up 5 bases; unmatched junction bases: 2. There are 14 residues in the CDR3. The CDR3 DNA is TGTGCCAGCAGCTTAGGGACAGGGGTGGAGACCCAGTACTTC. As protein: CASSLGTGVETQYF.

The chain recombines TRBV6-1 with TRBJ1-5, with TRBD1 matching 11 bases. The junction had 1 base not matched to a gene; V was cut back by 4 bases and J by 2 bases. The CDR3 covers 15 residues. Germline values: CDR1 MNHNS, CDR2 SASEGT. This CDR3 reads CASSGGQGGNQPQHF. For the CDR3, the DNA is TGTGCCAGCAGTGGGGGACAGGGGGGCAATCAGCCCCAGCATTTT.

This chain joins TRBV7-2 and TRBJ2-5, with TRBD2 identical over 9 bases. CDR1 and CDR2 (germline): SGHTA, FQGNSA. With V trimmed by 6 bases and J by 2 bases, 4 bases remained unmatched. The CDR3 loop spans 14 amino acids. The CDR3 spells CASSFGLAQETQYF. In DNA, the CDR3 is TGTGCCAGCAGTTTTGGACTAGCGCAAGAGACCCAGTACTTC.

V is TRBV6-5 and J is TRBJ1-2; D remains ambiguous. Germline V gene data show CDR1 as MNHEY and CDR2 as SVGAGI. The CDR3 has 14 residues. V dropped 2 bases and J dropped 4 bases, with 11 bases sitting between them. CDR3 DNA sequence: TGTGCCAGCAGTTACGGACCTCCTGCCTATGGCTACACCTTC. Protein: CASSYGPPAYGYTF.

V gene TRBV7-2 combines with J gene TRBJ2-2, with a possible D match to TRBD1 (5 bases). V was pared by 2 bases and J by 7 bases, with 14 bases between. CDR3 size: 15 residues. Germline CDR1 reads SGHTA; CDR2 reads FQGNSA. The CDR3 bases are TGTGCCAGCAGCTTAAACCCCCAGGGTGTCGGGGAGCTGTTTTTT. This encodes CASSLNPQGVGELFF.

V and J are TRBV28 and TRBJ1-2; D perhaps matches TRBD1 (6 bases). The ends were cut back, 2 bases at V and 6 bases at J, with 16 bases in the middle. The germline gives CDR1 MDHEN, CDR2 SYDVKM. This CDR3 has 15 amino acids. CDR3 in DNA: TGTGCCAGCAGTTTACGTGTAGGCAGGGGCGATGGCTACACCTTC. It codes for CASSLRVGRGDGYTF.

The rearrangement links TRBV5-1 to TRBJ2-7; D is ambiguous. V was cut by 0 bases and J by 3 bases, with 7 bases left in between. The CDR3 length is 13 residues. The germline gives CDR1 SGHRS, CDR2 YFSETQ. CDR3 DNA: TGCGCCAGCAGCTTGGACCCTCACTACGAGCAGTACTTC. This gives the protein CASSLDPHYEQYF.

This rearrangement joins TRBV18 to TRBJ2-5; D might be TRBD2 (5 bases). Trimming stripped 3 bases from V and 2 bases from J, with 7 bases between. The germline V gene encodes CDR1 KGHSH and CDR2 LQKENI. There are 13 residues in the CDR3. Written as DNA, the CDR3 is TGTGCCAGCTCACCGGGAGAACAAGAGACCCAGTACTTC. Amino acid sequence: CASSPGEQETQYF.

The chain recombines TRBV5-6 with TRBJ1-5; D gene uncertain. Germline V lookup: CDR1 SGHDT, CDR2 YYEEEE. The CDR3 runs to 12 residues. Trimming removed 3 bases from V and 7 bases from J, with 8 bases in between. The CDR3 DNA reads as TGTGCCAGCAGCTCGGGGTGGCAGCCCCAGCATTTT. Translation gives CASSSGWQPQHF.

V is TRBV5-1 and J is TRBJ1-3; no clear D gene. Trimming took 7 bases from V and 1 from J, leaving 9 bases between them. This CDR3 has 13 amino acids. CDR1 is SGHRS, CDR2 YFSETQ, per germline. CDR3 sequence: CASGVGSGNTIYF. CDR3 bases: TGCGCCAGCGGGGTTGGGTCTGGAAACACCATATATTTT.

V and J are TRBV11-2 and TRBJ1-5; no firm D call. This CDR3 comprises 14 residues. V was shortened by 2 bases and J by 2 bases, with 7 bases between the two germline ends. CDR1 is SGHAT, CDR2 FQNNGV, per germline. CDR3 loop: CASSLSGGNQPQHF. The CDR3 region has the DNA TGTGCCAGCAGCTTATCCGGGGGCAATCAGCCCCAGCATTTT.

Concerning this clone itself: Other DNA sequences of this sample code for an identical CDR3. The chain links TRBV18 to TRBJ1-5; D is uncertain. V was trimmed by 3 bases and J by 6 bases, leaving 12 bases between them. CDR1 KGHSH and CDR2 LQKENI come from the germline V gene. The CDR3 runs 14 residues. CDR3 residues: CASSPGEGGQPQHF. The CDR3 nucleotides read TGTGCCAGCTCACCCGGCGAGGGAGGTCAGCCCCAGCATTTT.

The rearrangement links TRBV28 to TRBJ2-3, with D possibly called TRBD1 or TRBD2 (5 bases each). This CDR3 comprises 16 residues. Germline CDR1 and CDR2: MDHEN and SYDVKM. The V end lost 3 bases, the J end lost 5 bases, and 18 bases lay between the germline ends. The CDR3 is CASSFLDGARGDTQYF. CDR3 coding DNA: TGTGCCAGCAGTTTCCTGGACGGGGCTCGGGGAGATACGCAGTATTTT.

The chain joins TRBV5-1 to TRBJ1-1; possible D gene TRBD1, 6 bases. The CDR3 spans 14 residues. Trimming left V 2 bases short and J 1 base short, with 9 bases between. The germline CDR1 and CDR2 sequences are SGHRS and YFSETQ. CDR3 sequence: CASSFRRGNTEAFF. The CDR3 nucleotides read TGCGCCAGCAGCTTTCGCAGGGGGAACACTGAAGCTTTCTTT.

The V and J genes are TRBV5-1 and TRBJ2-3, with TRBD1 as a possible D gene (6 bases). Germline loops: CDR1 SGHRS, CDR2 YFSETQ. V dropped 0 bases and J dropped 0 bases, with 14 bases sitting between them. This CDR3 comprises 17 residues. CDR3 nucleotides: TGCGCCAGCAGCTTGGCCCTATCTGGACAGAGCACAGATACGCAGTATTTT. It specifies CASSLALSGQSTDTQYF. Looking up the rest from reference TRBV5-1 and TRBJ2-3 gives the full variable domain: KAGVTQTPRYLIKTRGQQVTLSCSPISGHRSVSWYQQTPGQGLQFLFEYFSETQRNKGNFPGRFSGRQFSNSRSEMNVSTLELGDSALYLCASSLALSGQSTDTQYFGPGTRLTVL.

In nucleotides, the CDR3 is TGTGCCAGCACCCTCACGGGGTACTATGGCTACACCTTC. This sequence encodes CASTLTGYYGYTF. J is TRBJ1-2 and V is TRBV6-1; D is uncertain. Trimming shortened V by 7 bases and J by 3 bases, and 12 bases separated the two germline ends. Germline V gene data show CDR1 as MNHNS and CDR2 as SASEGT. This CDR3 is built from 13 residues.

The DNA for the CDR3 is TGTGCCAGCAGCGTAGAGGGCTCAGAAGGTCAGCCCCAGCATTTT. Translated: CASSVEGSEGQPQHF. The chain joins TRBV9 to TRBJ1-5; D uncertain. Trimming took off 0 bases at V and 6 bases at J, with 13 bases between the two ends. The CDR3 totals 15 residues. Germline CDR1 SGDLS, CDR2 YYNGEE.

V usage is TRBV5-1 and J usage is TRBJ1-1; TRBD1 is a possible D gene (6 bases). The CDR3 extends over 17 amino acids. CDR1 and CDR2 (germline): SGHRS, YFSETQ. V was pared by 2 bases and J by 3 bases, with 20 bases between. The DNA of the CDR3 is TGCGCCAGCAGCTTCCTATACAGGGACCGGAAAGACACTGAAGCTTTCTTT. It is translated as CASSFLYRDRKDTEAFF.

This clone was counted a single time. The chain is built from TRBV9 and TRBJ2-6; 9 positions match TRBD1. This CDR3 contains 17 residues. With 3 bases clipped from V and 0 bases from J, the junction kept 4 bases outside the gene matches. Germline lookup yields CDR1 SGDLS and CDR2 YYNGEE. The CDR3, as DNA: TGTGCCAGCAGCGCGTCGACAGGGGGCTCTGGGGCCAACGTCCTGACTTTC. Translated: CASSASTGGSGANVLTF.

The rearrangement uses TRBV25-1 and TRBJ1-2; tentative D call: TRBD1 (5 bases). The germline V gene encodes CDR1 MGHDK and CDR2 SYGVNS. Trimming shortened V by 3 bases and J by 6 bases, and 11 bases separated the two germline ends. This CDR3 has 13 amino acids. The CDR3 nucleotides are TGTGCCAGCAGTGACCTTAAGACAGATGGCTACACCTTC. As protein: CASSDLKTDGYTF.

The chain combines TRBV27 with TRBJ1-2; D might be TRBD1 (5 bases). Germline V lookup: CDR1 MNHEY, CDR2 SMNVEV (reference sequence). V was clipped by 6 bases and J by 7 bases, with 15 bases between them. The CDR3 is 13 residues long. The DNA of the CDR3 is TGTGCCAGCAGGCCAGGGTCGGGTAGTGGCTACACCTTC. As protein: CASRPGSGSGYTF.

The chain links TRBV28 to TRBJ1-3; D ambiguous. Trimming left V 6 bases short and J 7 bases short, with 19 bases between. The CDR3 has 15 amino acids. CDR1 MDHEN and CDR2 SYDVKM come from the germline V gene. CDR3 bases: TGTGCCAGCAGACCAGACGGAGGGTCAGCCAACACCATATATTTT. Translated: CASRPDGGSANTIYF.